The 3 T cell receptor beta chains reported below all come from one sample, sequenced in a study of OX40 agonist ivuxolimab in advanced cancers. TCRdb keeps only in-frame clones here, not all; method: immunoSEQ multiplex PCR. The profile shows about 90,000 clones, approximately 91% of them singletons. This specimen was CD4+ or CD8+ T cells sorted from blood, taken in a trial of the OX40 agonist ivuxolimab. The receptors derive from an adult with an advanced solid tumor such as melanoma, head and neck, liver or kidney cancer.

This sequence joins TRBV28 and TRBJ2-7; D is perhaps TRBD2 (6 bases). V lost 6 bases and J 3 bases, leaving 9 bases between the germline ends. The CDR3 contains 12 residues. Germline CDR1 MDHEN, CDR2 SYDVKM. The CDR3 DNA sequence: TGTGCCAGCAGCATCGGGGGCTACGAGCAGTACTTC. Translated, it gives CASSIGGYEQYF.

J is TRBJ2-7 and V is TRBV7-2, with 9 bases lining up with TRBD1. J was trimmed by 3 bases and V by 4 bases; bases with no gene match: 13. CDR3 size: 17 residues. From germline, CDR1 is SGHTA and CDR2 FQGNSA. For the CDR3, the DNA is TGTGCCAGCAGCTCAGTCGGAGGACAGGGGTCCCTCTACGAGCAGTACTTC. As protein: CASSSVGGQGSLYEQYF.

Only a few counts were recorded for this clone. The rearrangement links TRBV7-9 to TRBJ2-3; no firm D call. Germline assignment: CDR1 SEHNR and CDR2 FQNEAQ (reference sequence). The V gene lost 5 bases and the J gene lost 6 bases, with 12 bases spanning the gap. The CDR3 is 13 amino acids. CDR3 region: CASSETRSDTQYF. In nucleotides, the CDR3 is TGTGCCAGCAGCGAAACTCGATCGGATACGCAGTATTTT.